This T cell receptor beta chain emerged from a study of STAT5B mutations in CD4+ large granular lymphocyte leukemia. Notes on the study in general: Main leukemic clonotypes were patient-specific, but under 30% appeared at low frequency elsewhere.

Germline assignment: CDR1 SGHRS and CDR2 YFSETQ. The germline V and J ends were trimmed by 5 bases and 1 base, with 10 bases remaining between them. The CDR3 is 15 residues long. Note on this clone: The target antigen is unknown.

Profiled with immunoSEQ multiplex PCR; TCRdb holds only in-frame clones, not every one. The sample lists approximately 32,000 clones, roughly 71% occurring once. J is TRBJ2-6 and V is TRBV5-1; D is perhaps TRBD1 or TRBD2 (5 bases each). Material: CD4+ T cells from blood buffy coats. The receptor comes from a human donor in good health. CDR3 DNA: TGCGCCAGCAGACTTGGGGGATCTGGGGCCAACGTCCTGACTTTC. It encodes CASRLGGSGANVLTF.